Following are 19 T cell receptor beta chains from one sample sequenced in a study of cytotoxic CD8 clonotypes in ibrutinib-treated CLL. This table comes from immunoSEQ multiplex PCR, and its TCRdb copy is limited to in-frame clones, with some not included. This repertoire shows 52,000 or so clones, roughly 54% found once; its top ten account for roughly a quarter. Sequenced material: PBMCs, taken at disease progression, from a patient treated with ibrutinib. The receptors stem from a human donor with chronic lymphocytic leukemia.

The V and J genes are TRBV11-2 and TRBJ2-5, with D possibly TRBD2 on 5 matching bases. The germline gives CDR1 SGHAT, CDR2 FQNNGV. The V end was cut by 2 bases, the J end by 4 bases, with 14 bases between. The CDR3 consists of 15 residues. The CDR3 nucleotides are TGTGCCAGCAGCTTAAGGTTCGGGGTCAGAGAGACCCAGTACTTC. Its translation is CASSLRFGVRETQYF.

The genes are TRBV19 and TRBJ2-6, with 7 bases fitting TRBD2. There are 16 residues in the CDR3. The J segment lost 3 bases and the V segment lost 3 bases, leaving 5 bases of the junction unmatched. Germline V gene data show CDR1 as LNHDA and CDR2 as SQIVND (reference sequence). Here the CDR3 DNA reads TGTGCCAGTAGTATGTCGGGGGGAAGTGGGGCCAACGTCCTGACTTTC. Translated: CASSMSGGSGANVLTF.

This clone was detected a few times. The chain recombines TRBV6-5 with TRBJ2-2; D gene unclear. Trimming left V 0 bases short and J 5 bases short, with 4 bases between. The CDR3 length is 13 residues. Per germline, CDR1 MNHEY and CDR2 SVGAGI. The CDR3 sequence: CASSYSGTGELFF. The DNA for the CDR3 is TGTGCCAGCAGTTACTCGGGGACCGGGGAGCTGTTTTTT.

J is TRBJ2-1 and V is TRBV30; perhaps TRBD2 as D (5 bases). V was shortened by 0 bases and J by 9 bases, with 12 bases between the two germline ends. The germline V gene has CDR1 GTSNPN and CDR2 SVGIG (reference sequence). This CDR3 region has 13 residues. In DNA form, the CDR3 reads TGTGCCTGGAGTGTAGTCGGGGATGGTGAGCAGTTCTTC. Its translation is CAWSVVGDGEQFF.

V gene TRBV19 combines with J gene TRBJ2-7; D ambiguous. Germline V gene sequence: CDR1 LNHDA, CDR2 SQIVND (reference sequence). The CDR3 runs to 16 residues. The V end was cut by 3 bases, the J end by 4 bases, with 19 bases between. The CDR3 DNA is TGTGCCAGTAGTATTTCGGGCAGCCCCGTAGGATACGAGCAGTACTTC. Translated: CASSISGSPVGYEQYF.

Many counts were recorded for this clone. This chain links TRBV4-1 with TRBJ1-5, with TRBD1 matching over 10 bases. V lost 4 bases to trimming and J lost 0 bases; unmatched junction nucleotides: 12. Germline lookup yields CDR1 MGHRA and CDR2 YSYEKL. The length of the CDR3 is 19 residues. The CDR3 DNA follows: TGCGCCAGCAGCCTCAGGAGTGGGACAGGGGATTATAGCAATCAGCCCCAGCATTTT. This gives the protein CASSLRSGTGDYSNQPQHF.

The chain employs TRBV7-9 and TRBJ2-5; TRBD2 matches 7 bases. The CDR3 is 14 residues long. Per the germline V gene, CDR1 is SEHNR and CDR2 is FQNEAQ (reference sequence). V lost 1 base and J lost 3; bases outside the gene matches: 2. CDR3 DNA: TGTGCCAGCAGCTTAGGTCTAGCGGAAGAGACCCAGTACTTC. Protein: CASSLGLAEETQYF.

The rearrangement uses TRBV5-1 and TRBJ1-5; possible D gene TRBD1, 5 bases. V was trimmed by 1 base and J by 1 base, leaving 9 bases between them. The CDR3 has 15 residues. Looked up from germline, CDR1 is SGHRS and CDR2 is YFSETQ. CDR3 DNA: TGCGCCAGCAGCTTGTTTGGACAAAGCAATCAGCCCCAGCATTTT. This translates into CASSLFGQSNQPQHF.

This clone turned up a few times. The chain couples TRBV7-2 to TRBJ2-1; no clear D gene. Trimming cost V 1 base and J 2 bases, with 3 bases left between them. The germline V gene has CDR1 SGHTA and CDR2 FQGNSA. The CDR3 length is 13 residues. The DNA of the CDR3 is TGTGCCAGCAGCTTAGGTACCTACAATGAGCAGTTCTTC. This sequence encodes CASSLGTYNEQFF.

This clone was detected only a few times. This chain connects TRBV19 to TRBJ1-2, with D unresolved. This CDR3 is 13 amino acids long. Per the germline V gene, CDR1 is LNHDA and CDR2 is SQIVND (reference sequence). The ends were cut back, 4 bases at V and 6 bases at J, with 12 bases in the middle. The CDR3 spells CASSKAQLHGYTF. As DNA, the CDR3 is TGTGCCAGTAGTAAAGCCCAGCTGCATGGCTACACCTTC.

This clone was counted once. The chain links TRBV5-1 to TRBJ2-2; 10 nucleotides match TRBD2. Trimming removed 6 bases from V and 6 bases from J; junction bases left unmatched: 8. The CDR3 has 15 residues. CDR1 and CDR2 (germline): SGHRS, YFSETQ. In DNA form, the CDR3 reads TGCGCCAGCACCCTCCCTAGCGGGAGTTCCGGGGAGCTGTTTTTT. The encoded protein is CASTLPSGSSGELFF.

The rearrangement uses TRBV28 and TRBJ2-6, with TRBD1 matching 9 bases. Germline V gene data show CDR1 as MDHEN and CDR2 as SYDVKM. The V gene end was trimmed by 5 bases and the J gene end by 2 bases; junction bases not matched to a gene: 4. The CDR3 has 16 residues. The CDR3, as DNA: TGTGCCAGCAGTACGTACAGGGGGCCTGGGGCCAACGTCCTGACTTTC. This codes for CASSTYRGPGANVLTF.

The J gene is TRBJ2-7, the V gene TRBV30; 8 nucleotides line up with TRBD2. This CDR3 spans 13 amino acids. Germline CDR1 is GTSNPN and CDR2 is SVGIG (reference sequence). V was clipped by 3 bases and J by 3 bases; unmatched bases: 4. DNA of the CDR3: TGTGCCTGGAGGGCCGGGGGGGTCTACGAGCAGTACTTC. Translated: CAWRAGGVYEQYF.

This clone appeared a few times. The chain is built from TRBV25-1 and TRBJ2-2; D gene unclear. This CDR3 spans 13 amino acids. V was shortened by 10 bases and J by 4 bases, with 13 bases between the two germline ends. Per the germline V gene, CDR1 is MGHDK and CDR2 is SYGVNS. The CDR3 protein is CATKGGTTGELFF. CDR3 in DNA: TGTGCCACGAAGGGTGGTACCACCGGGGAGCTGTTTTTT.

The J gene is TRBJ2-7, the V gene TRBV4-1; 9 bases agree with TRBD1. The CDR3 has 15 residues. V gave up 0 bases and J gave up 3 bases; unmatched junction bases: 3. From germline, CDR1 is MGHRA and CDR2 YSYEKL. CDR3 sequence (DNA): TGCGCCAGCAGCCAAGAAGGGACAGGGAGCTACGAGCAGTACTTC. Amino acid sequence: CASSQEGTGSYEQYF.

This clone was counted between two and nine times. The chain carries TRBV19 and TRBJ1-2; D gene unclear. Germline CDR1 is LNHDA and CDR2 is SQIVND (reference sequence). CDR3 size: 13 residues. V lost 4 bases, J lost 5 bases, and 11 bases lay in between. This CDR3 reads CASSRDWLYGYTF. CDR3 sequence (DNA): TGTGCCAGTAGTAGGGATTGGCTTTATGGCTACACCTTC.

This chain joins TRBV7-6 and TRBJ1-6, with D possibly TRBD1 on 6 matching bases. Germline CDR1 reads SGHVS; CDR2 reads FNYEAQ. V lost 1 base to trimming and J lost 4 bases, with 8 bases between them. The CDR3 has 15 residues. The CDR3 DNA sequence: TGTGCCAGCAGCTTAGAGGACAGTTATAATTCACCCCTCCACTTT. This gives the protein CASSLEDSYNSPLHF.

J is TRBJ1-1 and V is TRBV6-4; D gene uncertain. The CDR3 is 14 amino acids. Germline-derived CDR1 and CDR2 are MRHNA and SNTAGT. Trimming cost V 3 bases and J 1 base, with 9 bases left between them. This CDR3 is CASSETGKNTEAFF. The CDR3 region has the DNA TGTGCCAGCAGTGAAACCGGGAAGAACACTGAAGCTTTCTTT.

The CDR3 is CASGAGLNEQFF. The CDR3, as DNA: TGTGCCAGCGGGGCGGGTCTCAATGAGCAGTTCTTC. The chain joins TRBV11-3 to TRBJ2-1, with D tentatively TRBD1 or TRBD2 (5 bases each). V was trimmed by 8 bases and J by 6 bases, leaving 11 bases between them. There are 12 residues in the CDR3. Germline CDR1 reads SGHNT; CDR2 reads YENEEA.